These 2 T cell receptor beta chains share one sample of origin, sequenced in a study of cytomegalovirus exposure and HLA in healthy donors. PCR involved 60 Vbeta and 13 Jbeta primers. Sequencing used immunoSEQ multiplex PCR; TCRdb keeps in-frame clones, though not all of them. Altogether some 120,000 clones are present, 65% to 80% being singletons, with the ten largest covering over 1%. Material for sequencing was PBMCs. These TCRs come from a human donor in good health.

The CDR3 loop is CASSQDLIPYGYTF. The CDR3 DNA follows: TGTGCCAGCAGCCAAGACCTTATCCCCTATGGCTACACCTTC. The V gene is TRBV4-2, the J gene TRBJ1-2; D ambiguous. V gave up 0 bases and J gave up 4 bases, with 9 bases separating them. Germline CDR1 reads LGHNA; CDR2 reads YNFKEQ. The CDR3 is 14 residues long.

This chain links TRBV4-1 with TRBJ1-2; no definite D call. Germline V CDR1 and CDR2: MGHRA, YSYEKL. Trimming shortened V by 0 bases and J by 8 bases, and 19 bases separated the two germline ends. The CDR3 length is 16 residues. CDR3 sequence reads: CASSQDLALAPGGYTF. As DNA, the CDR3 is TGCGCCAGCAGCCAAGATCTGGCCCTGGCCCCTGGCGGCTACACCTTC.